These 19 T cell receptor beta chains share one sample of origin, sequenced in a study of blood T cells in healthy people across ages. Then a second PCR, running roughly 7 to 11 cycles, was carried out with a sample-barcoded 5' primer and a J-beta primer mix. TCRdb processed the 5' RACE reads anew with MiXCR; each CDR3 protein has one entry. The sample records about 830,000 distinct CDR3 sequences, approximately 65% being singletons. The source material was blood. The source is a man aged 25-40 years in good health.

Points on this clonotype: Since a much larger clone is just one base distant, this may be a read error. The J gene is TRBJ2-1, the V gene TRBV6-5; D gene unclear. This CDR3 is built from 14 residues. The germline gives CDR1 MNHEY, CDR2 SVGAGI. This CDR3 is CASSDSRHGSEQFF. The CDR3 DNA sequence: TGTGCCAGCAGTGACTCGAGACATGGAAGTGAGCAGTTCTTC.

The chain uses TRBV6-4 and TRBJ1-5, with D unclear. The CDR3 has 14 residues. Germline V gene data show CDR1 as MRHNA and CDR2 as SNTAGT. The V and J ends lost 6 bases and 6 bases respectively, with 15 bases between them. The CDR3 loop is CASSQDFGPQPQHF. CDR3 in DNA: TGTGCCAGCAGCCAAGACTTTGGGCCTCAGCCCCAGCATTTT.

The V and J genes are TRBV28 and TRBJ2-7, with a possible D match to TRBD1 (5 bases). The CDR3 extends over 14 amino acids. Trimming pared 5 bases from V and 0 bases from J, leaving 11 bases between. Germline V lookup: CDR1 MDHEN, CDR2 SYDVKM. CDR3: CASSLQGYSYEQYF. The CDR3, as DNA: TGTGCCAGCAGTCTTCAGGGATACTCCTACGAGCAGTACTTC.

This clonotype has a single count. This sequence joins TRBV7-9 and TRBJ2-2; TRBD1 is a possible D gene (7 bases). Germline lookup yields CDR1 SEHNR and CDR2 FQNEAQ (reference sequence). The V end was cut by 11 bases, the J end by 3 bases, with 19 bases between. CDR3 length equals 15 residues. The CDR3 loop is CAWRRGRGHTGELFF. CDR3 bases: TGTGCCTGGAGGAGGGGGCGCGGTCACACCGGGGAGCTGTTTTTT.

The chain is built from TRBV10-3 and TRBJ2-3; D is possibly TRBD1 (5 bases). Germline V gives CDR1 ENHRY, CDR2 SYGVKD. The CDR3 has 14 amino acids. V was shortened by 3 bases and J by 7 bases, with 14 bases between the two germline ends. The CDR3 sequence is CAISDPQGVNTQYF. The CDR3 DNA reads TGTGCCATCAGTGATCCCCAAGGGGTAAATACGCAGTATTTT.

This chain uses TRBV14 with TRBJ2-3; TRBD1 is a possible D gene (5 bases). The CDR3 is made up of 15 amino acids. Trimming took 4 bases from V and 4 from J, leaving 15 bases between them. The germline CDR1 and CDR2 sequences are SGHDN and FVKESK. The CDR3 coding sequence is TGTGCCAGCAGCCCATCGCAGGGAAGGGCAGATACGCAGTATTTT. It codes for CASSPSQGRADTQYF.

The chain uses TRBV4-3 and TRBJ1-2; possible D gene TRBD1, 5 bases. The germline V gene has CDR1 LGHNA and CDR2 YSLEER. The V end lost 3 bases, the J end lost 6 bases, and 11 bases lay between the germline ends. The length of the CDR3 is 13 residues. DNA of the CDR3: TGCGCCAGCAGCCACACAGGTGACGATGGCTACACCTTC. Its protein is CASSHTGDDGYTF.

CDR3 bases: TGTGCCATCAGTCCGACAGGCCTAAGAGGAAACGAGCAGTACTTC. Amino acid sequence: CAISPTGLRGNEQYF. This chain joins TRBV10-3 and TRBJ2-1; tentative D call: TRBD1 (6 bases). The tail of the sequence fits TRBJ2-7 better, so the J call may be wrong. The CDR3 covers 15 residues. Germline assignment: CDR1 ENHRY and CDR2 SYGVKD.

The V gene is TRBV30, the J gene TRBJ1-6; D not certain. V lost 5 bases and J 9 bases, leaving 17 bases between the germline ends. The CDR3 spans 14 residues. Germline CDR1 and CDR2: GTSNPN and SVGIG (reference sequence). The CDR3 loop is CAWQRDSGTSPLHF. CDR3 nucleotides: TGTGCCTGGCAACGGGATAGCGGTACTTCACCCCTCCACTTT.

This clonotype was seen a handful of times. The chain employs TRBV29-1 and TRBJ2-1; tentatively, D is TRBD1 (6 bases). Gene TRBJ2-7 matches the end of the DNA better, so the J call may be wrong. The germline V gene encodes CDR1 SQVTM and CDR2 ANQGSEA. This CDR3 region has 17 residues. The CDR3 is CSVEAQGPNGNSYEQYF. For the CDR3, the DNA is TGCAGCGTTGAGGCCCAGGGGCCCAACGGTAACTCCTACGAGCAGTACTTC.

The sample holds a few counts of this clonotype. As DNA, the CDR3 is TGCGCCAGCAGCCAAGATCTGACAGGGAGTTCCTACGAGCAGTACTTC. This translates into CASSQDLTGSSYEQYF. V gene TRBV4-3 combines with J gene TRBJ2-7; the match to TRBD1 covers 7 bases. After removal of 0 bases from V and 1 base from J, the junction contained 6 bases not matched to a gene. This CDR3 has 16 residues. CDR1 LGHNA and CDR2 YSLEER come from the germline V gene.

This clonotype was seen a handful of times. This chain connects TRBV4-3 to TRBJ2-3, with 11 positions matching TRBD2. The CDR3 is made up of 13 amino acids. Per germline, CDR1 LGHNA and CDR2 YSLEER. V lost 3 bases to trimming and J lost 9 bases; unmatched junction nucleotides: 2. CDR3 nucleotide sequence: TGCGCCAGCAGCCAGGCTAGCGGGGGGACGCAGTATTTT. Protein product: CASSQASGGTQYF.

Only a few counts were recorded for this clonotype. The chain couples TRBV6-1 to TRBJ1-1, with D maybe TRBD1 (5 bases). V lost 4 bases, J lost 3 bases, and 9 bases lay in between. Germline V gene data show CDR1 as MNHNS and CDR2 as SASEGT. This CDR3 comprises 13 residues. The CDR3 DNA is TGTGCCAGCAGTGTGGGGGAGTACACTGAAGCTTTCTTT. Its protein is CASSVGEYTEAFF.

This chain links TRBV10-3 with TRBJ1-2, with D tentatively TRBD1 (6 bases). V lost 2 bases and J 6 bases, leaving 16 bases between the germline ends. From germline, CDR1 is ENHRY and CDR2 SYGVKD. This CDR3 is built from 15 residues. The DNA of the CDR3 is TGTGCCATCAGTGAGAGCGGGACACCCAAGGATGGCTACACCTTC. Protein product: CAISESGTPKDGYTF.

The chain couples TRBV7-9 to TRBJ2-5; D may be TRBD2 (7 bases). V lost 8 bases and J 11 bases, leaving 24 bases between the germline ends. Germline CDR1 is SEHNR and CDR2 is FQNEAQ (reference sequence). This CDR3 comprises 14 residues. CDR3 in amino acids: CASLSGGSNNEQYF. The CDR3 DNA is TGTGCCAGCTTATCGGGGGGCTCAAACAATGAGCAGTACTTC.

The gene calls are TRBV20-1 and TRBJ1-2; D gene uncertain. V was cut by 5 bases and J by 3 bases, with 10 bases left in between. CDR3 length equals 12 residues. CDR1 DFQATT and CDR2 SNEGSKA come from the germline V gene (reference sequence). The CDR3 DNA follows: TGCAGTGCTGACTGGACGGACTATGGCTACACCTTC. Protein product: CSADWTDYGYTF.

The rearrangement joins TRBV27 to TRBJ2-5, with D perhaps TRBD2 (7 bases). V was pared by 0 bases and J by 4 bases, with 9 bases between. CDR3 length: 14 residues. Germline V gene data show CDR1 as MNHEY and CDR2 as SMNVEV (reference sequence). The CDR3 here is CASSLSAGAETQYF. Written as DNA, the CDR3 is TGTGCCAGCAGTTTATCGGCGGGGGCAGAGACCCAGTACTTC.

V gene TRBV25-1 combines with J gene TRBJ1-2; unclear D gene. Germline V gives CDR1 MGHDK, CDR2 SYGVNS. The V end lost 8 bases, the J end lost 5 bases, and 15 bases lay between the germline ends. This CDR3 has 13 residues. The CDR3 coding sequence is TGTGCCAGCCACCAGTACGGGGATTATGGCTACACCTTC. It codes for CASHQYGDYGYTF.

Notes on this clonotype: A much larger clone lies one base from this, so it may be a read error. The chain uses TRBV25-1 and TRBJ2-7; D ambiguous. Germline loops: CDR1 MGHDK, CDR2 SYGVNS. The CDR3 length is 8 residues. The CDR3 nucleotides are TGTGCCGGCAGTGTCTGGTACTTC. Its translation: CAGSVWYF.